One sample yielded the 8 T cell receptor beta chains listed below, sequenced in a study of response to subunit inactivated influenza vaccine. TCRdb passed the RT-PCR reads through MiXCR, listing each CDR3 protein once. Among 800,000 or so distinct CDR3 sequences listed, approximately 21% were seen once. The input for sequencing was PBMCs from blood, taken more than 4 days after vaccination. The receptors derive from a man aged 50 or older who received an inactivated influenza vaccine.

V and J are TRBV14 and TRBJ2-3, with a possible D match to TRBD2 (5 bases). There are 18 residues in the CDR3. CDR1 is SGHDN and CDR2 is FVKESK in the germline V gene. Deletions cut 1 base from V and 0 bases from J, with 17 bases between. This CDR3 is CASSQGWLTSDSTDTQYF. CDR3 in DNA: TGTGCCAGCAGCCAAGGTTGGCTAACTAGTGATAGCACAGATACGCAGTATTTT.

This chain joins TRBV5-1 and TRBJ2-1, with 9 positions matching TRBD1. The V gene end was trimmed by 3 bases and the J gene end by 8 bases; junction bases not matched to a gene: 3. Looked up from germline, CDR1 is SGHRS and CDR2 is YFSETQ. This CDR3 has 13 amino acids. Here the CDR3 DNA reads TGCGCCAGCAGCTGGACAGGGGTAGATGAGCAGTTCTTC. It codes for CASSWTGVDEQFF.

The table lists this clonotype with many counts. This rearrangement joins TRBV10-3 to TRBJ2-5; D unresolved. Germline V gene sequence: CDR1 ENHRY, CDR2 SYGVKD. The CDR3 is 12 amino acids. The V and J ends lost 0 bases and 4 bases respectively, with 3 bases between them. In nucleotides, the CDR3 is TGTGCCATCAGTGAGTCGGGAGAGACCCAGTACTTC. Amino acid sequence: CAISESGETQYF.

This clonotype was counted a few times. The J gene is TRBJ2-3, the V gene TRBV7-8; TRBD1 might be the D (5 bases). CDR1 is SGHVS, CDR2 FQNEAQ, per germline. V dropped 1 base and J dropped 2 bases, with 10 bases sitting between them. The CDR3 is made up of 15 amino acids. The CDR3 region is CASSLVQGNTDTQYF. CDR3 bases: TGTGCCAGCAGCTTAGTTCAGGGAAACACAGATACGCAGTATTTT.

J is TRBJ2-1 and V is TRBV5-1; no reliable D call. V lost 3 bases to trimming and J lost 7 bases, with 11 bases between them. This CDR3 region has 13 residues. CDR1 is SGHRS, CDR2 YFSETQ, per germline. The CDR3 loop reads CASSSRRGNEQFF. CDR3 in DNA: TGCGCCAGCAGCTCCCGTCGTGGGAATGAGCAGTTCTTC.

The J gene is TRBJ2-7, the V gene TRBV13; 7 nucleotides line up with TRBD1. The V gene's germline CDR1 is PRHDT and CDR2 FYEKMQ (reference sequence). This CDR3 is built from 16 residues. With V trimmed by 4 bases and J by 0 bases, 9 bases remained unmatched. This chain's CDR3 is CASSSADRDGSYEQYF. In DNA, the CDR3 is TGTGCCAGCAGCTCAGCCGACAGGGATGGCTCCTACGAGCAGTACTTC.

CDR3 amino acids: CGSGYYNEQFF. CDR3 nucleotides: TGTGGGAGCGGATATTACAATGAGCAGTTCTTC. The chain is built from TRBV30 and TRBJ2-1, with D maybe TRBD2 (5 bases). Germline V lookup: CDR1 GTSNPN, CDR2 SVGIG (reference sequence). CDR3 length: 11 residues.

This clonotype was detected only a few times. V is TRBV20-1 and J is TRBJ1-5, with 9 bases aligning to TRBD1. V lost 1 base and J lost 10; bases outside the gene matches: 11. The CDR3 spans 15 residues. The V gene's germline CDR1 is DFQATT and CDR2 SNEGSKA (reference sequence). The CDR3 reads CSARVGDRDFSPQHF. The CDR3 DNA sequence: TGCAGTGCTAGAGTCGGGGACAGGGACTTTTCACCCCAGCATTTT.